This entry is about one TCR beta chain. Its target is unknown. This entry comes from a study of T-cell memory formation after mild COVID-19. It was 5'RACE with constant-segment primers that produced the TCR alpha and TCR beta cDNA libraries, which carried sample barcodes and UMIs. One entry per CDR3 protein, called by TCRdb with MiXCR from the 5' RACE reads. The data contain some 440,000 distinct CDR3 sequences, around a quarter of them singletons. General study points: The second-wave clones peaking on day 37 were not confirmed as SARS-CoV-2-specific. Clones that contracted clustered mainly in CM and EM if CD4+ and in EMRA if CD8+. CD4/CD8 balance characterized clones contracting day 15 to 85, and CD4+ skew characterized later expanders.

This sequence originates from an adult woman who had mild COVID-19 (a few samples of this study predate the infection). Cell type and time point are not known. The sample taken for sequencing was PBMCs or a T cell subset sorted from them (not recorded which).

Here the CDR3 DNA reads TGTGCCAGCAGTTCCGACCGGGGAAACGAGCAGTACTTC. Its protein is CASSSDRGNEQYF. The chain combines TRBV6-6 with TRBJ2-7, with D maybe TRBD2 (5 bases). The CDR3 length is 13 residues. Trimming took 4 bases from V and 5 from J, leaving 12 bases between them. Germline V gives CDR1 MNHNY, CDR2 SVGAGI (reference sequence).